The 2 T cell receptor beta chains below all came from one sample that was sequenced in a study of cytomegalovirus exposure and HLA in healthy donors. The PCR had 60 Vbeta and 13 Jbeta primers. Here immunoSEQ multiplex PCR was the method, and the copy in TCRdb shows in-frame clones only, minus some. Here the sample spans 170,000 or so clones, 65% to 80% being singletons. The specimen was PBMCs. The receptors come from a woman aged 40-49 years in good health and CMV-seronegative.

The V call is TRBV5-1, the J call TRBJ1-2; a weak D match, TRBD1 (6 bases). Trimming removed 3 bases at V and 4 bases at J, with 13 bases between. This CDR3 spans 14 amino acids. CDR1 SGHRS and CDR2 YFSETQ come from the germline V gene. The CDR3, as DNA: TGCGCCAGCAGCTATGACAGGCTACGCTATGGCTACACCTTC. It translates to CASSYDRLRYGYTF. The whole variable domain, filled in from reference TRBV5-1 and TRBJ1-2, reads KAGVTQTPRYLIKTRGQQVTLSCSPISGHRSVSWYQQTPGQGLQFLFEYFSETQRNKGNFPGRFSGRQFSNSRSEMNVSTLELGDSALYLCASSYDRLRYGYTFGSGTRLTVV.

V gene TRBV29-1 combines with J gene TRBJ2-7, with 8 positions matching TRBD1. The CDR3 extends over 12 amino acids. Trimming at V came to 5 bases and at J to 4 bases, leaving 4 bases not matched to a gene. Germline CDR1 and CDR2: SQVTM and ANQGSEA. In DNA, the CDR3 is TGCAGCGTTCGGCGGGACAGGTACGAGCAGTACTTC. It encodes CSVRRDRYEQYF.